Listed below are T cell receptor beta chains from one sample, sequenced in a study of beta chain features in type 1 diabetes. The data were produced by immunoSEQ multiplex PCR, yet TCRdb's version contains in-frame clones alone and is incomplete. In the table there are fewer than 550,000 clones, about an eighth of which are singletons. Sequenced sample: naive CD4+ T cells from blood. The receptors here all came from a woman aged 18 to 35 in good health. CDR3s include the opening cysteine and the closing phenylalanine or tryptophan. D genes are given only for firm matches. Rows give clone size only sometimes, using once, few, many, or a class for an expanded clone.

clone size	V gene	J gene	D gene	CDR3 DNA	CDR3 protein
few	TRBV30	TRBJ2-4	NA	TGTGCCTGGGGAGGCGATATAGCCAAAAACATTCAGTACTTC	CAWGGDIAKNIQYF
few	TRBV11-1	TRBJ2-5	TRBD2	TGTGCCAGCAGCCGGACTAGCGGAGCCCAAGAGACCCAGTACTTC	CASSRTSGAQETQYF
few	TRBV19	TRBJ1-1	NA	TGTGCCAGTAGTATAGGTGCCGACGTAAACACTGAAGCTTTCTTT	CASSIGADVNTEAFF
NA	TRBV7-2	TRBJ1-2	NA	TGTGCCAGCAGCTCCGACGGTGCTAACTATGGCTACACCTTC	CASSSDGANYGYTF
NA	TRBV29-1	TRBJ2-1	NA	TGCAGCGTTGATTTAGGGGGGTATTCTCGTGAGCAGTTCTTC	CSVDLGGYSREQFF
few	TRBV28	TRBJ1-3	NA	TGTGCCAGCAGTTTGGAGTCTGGAAACACCATATATTTT	CASSLESGNTIYF
NA	TRBV6-6	TRBJ2-4	NA	TGTGCCAGCAGATCTCGGGAAACTAGCCCCAACATTCAGTACTTC	CASRSRETSPNIQYF
few	TRBV4-3	TRBJ2-3	TRBD1	TGCGCCAGCAGCCAAGATAGGGGGCCCCCAGATACGCAGTATTTT	CASSQDRGPPDTQYF
NA	TRBV9	TRBJ2-5	TRBD1	TGTGCCAGCAACGTGGACAGGGGAGAGACCCAGTACTTC	CASNVDRGETQYF
NA	TRBV29-1	TRBJ1-1	TRBD1	TGCAGCGTGGCCGCGCGACAGGGAGTTGCCACTGAAGCTTTCTTT	CSVAARQGVATEAFF
NA	TRBV30	TRBJ2-3	TRBD2	TGTGCCTGGATAGGGCGAGTCGGCGGGAGGAGGGGTACCACAGATACGCAGTATTTT	CAWIGRVGGRRGTTDTQYF
NA	TRBV18	TRBJ1-3	TRBD1	TGTGCCAGCTCCCTTTGGACAGGGACACTCTCTGGAAACACCATATATTTT	CASSLWTGTLSGNTIYF
NA	TRBV9	TRBJ1-2	TRBD1	TGTGCCAGCAGCGTAGTGGGGACAGGACCCACCGGCTACACCTTC	CASSVVGTGPTGYTF
NA	TRBV7-9	TRBJ2-3	NA	TGTGCCAGCAGCGCGGTTGCGGATACGCAGTATTTT	CASSAVADTQYF
few	TRBV19	TRBJ2-1	NA	TGTGCCAGTAGGGATTTTCTTGGGGGCAATGAGCAGTTCTTC	CASRDFLGGNEQFF
NA	TRBV7-2	TRBJ2-6	TRBD1	TGTGCCAGCAGCCACAGGGGGCCCGGGGCCAACGTCCTGACTTTC	CASSHRGPGANVLTF
NA	TRBV7-9	TRBJ1-2	TRBD1	TGTGCCAGCAGCCGAGGGGGCCACTATGGCTACACCTTC	CASSRGGHYGYTF
NA	TRBV7-2	TRBJ1-5	NA	TGTGCCAGCAGCTTAGCTCTAGATCAGCCCCAGCATTTT	CASSLALDQPQHF
few	TRBV5-1	TRBJ2-1	NA	TGCGCCAGCAGCTCCCAGGGGAGCAATGAGCAGTTCTTC	CASSSQGSNEQFF
few	TRBV5-1	TRBJ1-2	NA	TGCGCCAGCAGCTTTGTAACAGGCAACTATGGCTACACCTTC	CASSFVTGNYGYTF
NA	TRBV10-3	TRBJ2-1	NA	TGTGCCATCAGTGACGCCACCTCCTACAATGAGCAGTTCTTC	CAISDATSYNEQFF
NA	TRBV4-2	TRBJ2-7	TRBD1	TGTGCCAGCAGCCAACCACAGGGGCTCGAGCAGTACTTC	CASSQPQGLEQYF
few	TRBV28	TRBJ1-1	NA	TGTGCCAGCAGTTTATCCCAAAACAGGCGCAACACTGAAGCTTTCTTT	CASSLSQNRRNTEAFF
few	TRBV5-1	TRBJ2-7	TRBD2	TGCGCCAGCAGCCACGACCCCGGGACTAGCACATACGAGCAGTACTTC	CASSHDPGTSTYEQYF
NA	TRBV4-2	TRBJ2-5	NA	TGTGCCAGCAGCCAGGGCGGAGTCCAAGAGACCCAGTACTTC	CASSQGGVQETQYF
few	TRBV19	TRBJ1-2	NA	TGTGCCAGTAGTATACGGGGGACGGACTATGGCTACACCTTC	CASSIRGTDYGYTF
few	TRBV7-2	TRBJ1-1	NA	TGTGCCAGCAGCTTAGCTCTGGACAGACGTCGTGGGGGGAACACTGAAGCTTTCTTT	CASSLALDRRRGGNTEAFF
few	TRBV7-2	TRBJ2-5	NA	TGTGCCAGCAGCCCCCAGATGGGGGAGACCCAGTACTTC	CASSPQMGETQYF
few	TRBV7-9	TRBJ1-2	NA	TGTGCCAGCTCTGTCAGGGATGGCTACACCTTC	CASSVRDGYTF
NA	TRBV5-6	TRBJ1-6	NA	TGTGCCAGCAGCTTGTTCTGGGGAATAAATTCACCCCTCCACTTT	CASSLFWGINSPLHF
NA	TRBV5-4	TRBJ2-5	NA	TGTGCCAGCAGCTCAGTCAACACCGCAAGGGAGACCCAGTACTTC	CASSSVNTARETQYF
few	TRBV28	TRBJ1-5	NA	TGTGCCAGCAGTTTGAGGGGCTGGACCTCTAGCAATCAGCCCCAGCATTTT	CASSLRGWTSSNQPQHF
few	TRBV28	TRBJ1-1	NA	TGTGCCAGCGGACCGGGGGTGGGCACTGAAGCTTTCTTT	CASGPGVGTEAFF
few	TRBV7-9	TRBJ2-5	NA	TGTGCCAGCAGCGCCAGAAGTCCGGGTCCCCAAGAGACCCAGTACTTC	CASSARSPGPQETQYF
few	TRBV7-2	TRBJ2-3	NA	TGTGCCAGCAGCTTAGTTCCCCAGGATACGCAGTATTTT	CASSLVPQDTQYF
few	TRBV7-2	TRBJ2-2	NA	TGTGCCAGCAGCTCGACGGGGGGCTTACGGACCGGGGAGCTGTTTTTT	CASSSTGGLRTGELFF
few	TRBV23-1	TRBJ1-2	NA	TGCGCCAGCAGTCAACCAGGTGGGGAGGAGGATGGCTACACCTTC	CASSQPGGEEDGYTF